This T cell receptor (beta chain) was obtained from a study of blood T cells in healthy people across ages. This clonotype occurred a few times. The antigen remains unidentified. At least 6 million PBMCs were isolated per sample. There are 15 residues in the CDR3. Trimming removed 2 bases from V and 3 bases from J; junction bases left unmatched: 4. Germline CDR1 is SGHDT and CDR2 is YYEEEE. Together with a sample-barcoded 5' primer, a J-beta primer mix was included in a second PCR lasting about 7 to 11 cycles. TCRdb used MiXCR to reprocess the 5' RACE reads, holding one entry per CDR3 protein. The profile shows about 930,000 distinct CDR3 sequences, 25% to 30% of them singletons. Whole-study results and caveats: Diversity was higher, and naive CD4+ cells more numerous, in long-lived donors than in aged donors. No one knew whether donors had CMV, which possibly confounded expanded clonotype changes. TCR beta diversity, measured per million T cells, fell in a roughly linear way with age.

These data were likewise used in another study, on T cells of mothers and their children.

The origin of this receptor is a woman between 40 and 55 years old in good health. The V call is TRBV5-6, the J call TRBJ2-1, with 8 nucleotides matching TRBD1. The material sequenced was blood. The CDR3 protein is CASSFVGTGYNEQFF. For the CDR3, the DNA is TGTGCCAGCAGCTTTGTCGGGACAGGCTACAATGAGCAGTTCTTC.